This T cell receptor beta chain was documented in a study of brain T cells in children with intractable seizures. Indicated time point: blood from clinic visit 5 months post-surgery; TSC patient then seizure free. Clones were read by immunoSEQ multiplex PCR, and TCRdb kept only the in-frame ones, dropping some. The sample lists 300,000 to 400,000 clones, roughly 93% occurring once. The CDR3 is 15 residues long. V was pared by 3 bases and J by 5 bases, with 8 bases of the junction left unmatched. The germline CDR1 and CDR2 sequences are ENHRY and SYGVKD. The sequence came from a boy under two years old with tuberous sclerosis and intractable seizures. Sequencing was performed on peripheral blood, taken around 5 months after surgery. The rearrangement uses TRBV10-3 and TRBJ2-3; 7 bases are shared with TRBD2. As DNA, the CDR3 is TGTGCCATCAGTGAAATAGCCCGGGGGGAAGATACGCAGTATTTT. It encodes CAISEIARGEDTQYF.